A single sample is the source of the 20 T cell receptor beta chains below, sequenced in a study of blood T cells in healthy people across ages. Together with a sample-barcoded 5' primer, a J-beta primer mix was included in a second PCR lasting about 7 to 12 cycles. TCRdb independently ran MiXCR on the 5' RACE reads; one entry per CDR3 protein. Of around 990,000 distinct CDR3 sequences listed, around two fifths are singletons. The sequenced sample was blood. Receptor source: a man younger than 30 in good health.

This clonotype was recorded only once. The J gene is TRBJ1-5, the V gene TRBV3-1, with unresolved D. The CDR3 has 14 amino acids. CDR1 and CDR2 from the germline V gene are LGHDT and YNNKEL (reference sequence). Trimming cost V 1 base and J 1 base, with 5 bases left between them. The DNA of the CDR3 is TGTGCCAGCAGCCAAGCGGAGAGCAATCAGCCCCAGCATTTT. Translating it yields CASSQAESNQPQHF.

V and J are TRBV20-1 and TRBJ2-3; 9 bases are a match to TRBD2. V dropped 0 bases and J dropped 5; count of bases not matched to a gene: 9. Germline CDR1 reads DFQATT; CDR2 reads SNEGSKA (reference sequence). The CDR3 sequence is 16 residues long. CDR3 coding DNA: TGCAGTGCTAGAGATTGGCGGGGGGGCCCCGAAGATACGCAGTATTTT. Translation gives CSARDWRGGPEDTQYF.

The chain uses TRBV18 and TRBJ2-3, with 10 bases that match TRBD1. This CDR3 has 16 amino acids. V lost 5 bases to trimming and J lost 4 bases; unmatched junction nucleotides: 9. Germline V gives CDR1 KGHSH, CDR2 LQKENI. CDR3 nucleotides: TGTGCCAGCTCATCCCTCGGACAGGGGGAAGCAGATACGCAGTATTTT. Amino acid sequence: CASSSLGQGEADTQYF. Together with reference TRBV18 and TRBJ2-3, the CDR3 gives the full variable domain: NAGVMQNPRHLVRRRGQEARLRCSPMKGHSHVYWYRQLPEEGLKFMVYLQKENIIDESGMPKERFSAEFPKEGPSILRIQQVVRGDSAAYFCASSSLGQGEADTQYFGPGTRLTVL.

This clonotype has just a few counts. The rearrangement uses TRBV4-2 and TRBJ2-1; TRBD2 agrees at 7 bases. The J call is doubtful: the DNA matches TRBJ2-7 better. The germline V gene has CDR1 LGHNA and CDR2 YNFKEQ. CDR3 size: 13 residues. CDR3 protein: CASSQETGREQYF. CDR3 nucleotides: TGTGCCAGCAGCCAAGAAACCGGGAGGGAGCAGTACTTC.

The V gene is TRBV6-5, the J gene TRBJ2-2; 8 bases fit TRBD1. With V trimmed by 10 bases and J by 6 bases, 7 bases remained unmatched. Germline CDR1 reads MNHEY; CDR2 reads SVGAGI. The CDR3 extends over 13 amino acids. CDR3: CATFRGQAGELFF. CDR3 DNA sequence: TGTGCCACCTTTAGGGGACAGGCCGGGGAGCTGTTTTTT.

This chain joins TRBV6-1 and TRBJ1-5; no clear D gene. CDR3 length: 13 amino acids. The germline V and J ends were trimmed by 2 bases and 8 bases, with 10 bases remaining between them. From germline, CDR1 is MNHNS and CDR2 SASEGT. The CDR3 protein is CASSEYFYEPQHF. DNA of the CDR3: TGTGCCAGCAGTGAATATTTTTATGAGCCCCAGCATTTT.

The CDR3 sequence: CASSPGQVFYGKNIQYF. CDR3 in DNA: TGTGCCAGCAGCCCGGGACAGGTGTTCTATGGCAAAAACATTCAGTACTTC. This rearrangement joins TRBV2 to TRBJ2-4, with TRBD1 identical over 8 bases. This CDR3 has 17 amino acids. V lost 6 bases and J lost 3; bases outside the gene matches: 13. The germline V gene encodes CDR1 SNHLY and CDR2 FYNNEI.

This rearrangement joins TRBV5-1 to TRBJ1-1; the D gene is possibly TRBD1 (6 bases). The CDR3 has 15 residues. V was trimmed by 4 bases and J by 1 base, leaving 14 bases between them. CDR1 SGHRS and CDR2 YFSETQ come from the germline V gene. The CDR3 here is CASSPEGVRNTEAFF. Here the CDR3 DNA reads TGCGCCAGCAGCCCGGAGGGGGTGAGGAACACTGAAGCTTTCTTT.

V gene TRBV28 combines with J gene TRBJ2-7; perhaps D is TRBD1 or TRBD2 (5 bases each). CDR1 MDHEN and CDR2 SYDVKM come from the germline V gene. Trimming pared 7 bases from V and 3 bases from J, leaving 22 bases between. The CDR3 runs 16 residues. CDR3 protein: CASTPIVGENYYEQYF. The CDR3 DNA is TGTGCCAGCACCCCTATCGTGGGGGAGAATTACTACGAGCAGTACTTC.

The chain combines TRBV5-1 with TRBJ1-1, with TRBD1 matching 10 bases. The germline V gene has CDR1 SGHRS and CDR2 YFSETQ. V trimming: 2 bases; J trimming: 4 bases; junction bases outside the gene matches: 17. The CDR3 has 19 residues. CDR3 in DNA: TGCGCCAGCAGCTTACAATTACCCGGGACAGGGGATTTTAGCACTGAAGCTTTCTTT. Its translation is CASSLQLPGTGDFSTEAFF.

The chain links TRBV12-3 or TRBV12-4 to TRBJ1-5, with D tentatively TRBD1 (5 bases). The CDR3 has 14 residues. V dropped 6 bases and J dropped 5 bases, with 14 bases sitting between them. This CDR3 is CASSARIGDQPQHF. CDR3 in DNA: TGTGCCAGCAGCGCCCGGATAGGGGATCAGCCCCAGCATTTT.

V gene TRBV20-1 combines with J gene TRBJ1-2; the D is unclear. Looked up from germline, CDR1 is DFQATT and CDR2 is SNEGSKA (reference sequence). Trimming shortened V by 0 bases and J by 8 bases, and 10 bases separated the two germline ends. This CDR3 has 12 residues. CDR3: CSARDATAGYTF. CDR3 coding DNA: TGCAGTGCTAGAGACGCTACGGCAGGCTACACCTTC.

The CDR3 region is CASSLGGPSSLDEQYF. The CDR3 DNA reads as TGCGCCAGCAGCTTGGGAGGGCCCTCCTCATTGGACGAGCAGTACTTC. The gene calls are TRBV5-1 and TRBJ2-7; possible D gene TRBD2, 5 bases. The V gene lost 0 bases and the J gene lost 5 bases, with 18 bases spanning the gap. CDR3 length: 16 residues. The germline V gene encodes CDR1 SGHRS and CDR2 YFSETQ.

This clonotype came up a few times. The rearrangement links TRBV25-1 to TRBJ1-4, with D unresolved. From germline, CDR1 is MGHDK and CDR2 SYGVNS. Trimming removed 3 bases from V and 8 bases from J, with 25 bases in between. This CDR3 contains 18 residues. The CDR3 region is CASSELGSSGPRREKLFF. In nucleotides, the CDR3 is TGTGCCAGCAGTGAGTTAGGGAGCAGTGGCCCCCGAAGAGAAAAACTGTTTTTT.

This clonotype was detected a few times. The DNA for the CDR3 is TGTGCCAGCAGAACCACCGGGACGGGCTTTGTCGAGCAGTACTTC. Translating gives CASRTTGTGFVEQYF. The V and J genes are TRBV13 and TRBJ2-7; D assignment may be TRBD1 or TRBD2 (5 bases each). The CDR3 loop spans 15 amino acids. Trimming cost V 6 bases and J 6 bases, with 21 bases left between them. CDR1 PRHDT and CDR2 FYEKMQ come from the germline V gene (reference sequence).

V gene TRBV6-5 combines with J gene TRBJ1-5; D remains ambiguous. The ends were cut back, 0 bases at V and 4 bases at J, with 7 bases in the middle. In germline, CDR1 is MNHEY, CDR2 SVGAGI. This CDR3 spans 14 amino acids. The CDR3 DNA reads TGTGCCAGCAGTTACTCTTCGGCGAATCAGCCCCAGCATTTT. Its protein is CASSYSSANQPQHF.

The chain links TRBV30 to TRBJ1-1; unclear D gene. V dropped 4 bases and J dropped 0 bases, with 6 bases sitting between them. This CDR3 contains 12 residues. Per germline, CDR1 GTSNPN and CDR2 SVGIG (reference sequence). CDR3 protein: CAWMLVNTEAFF. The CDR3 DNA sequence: TGTGCCTGGATGCTGGTGAACACTGAAGCTTTCTTT.

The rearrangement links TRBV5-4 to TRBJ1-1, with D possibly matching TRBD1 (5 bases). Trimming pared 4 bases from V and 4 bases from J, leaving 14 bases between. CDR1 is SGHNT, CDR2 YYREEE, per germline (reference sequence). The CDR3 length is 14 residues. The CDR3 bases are TGTGCCAGCAGCCCCCCCGGGACCGGCACTGAAGCTTTCTTT. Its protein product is CASSPPGTGTEAFF.

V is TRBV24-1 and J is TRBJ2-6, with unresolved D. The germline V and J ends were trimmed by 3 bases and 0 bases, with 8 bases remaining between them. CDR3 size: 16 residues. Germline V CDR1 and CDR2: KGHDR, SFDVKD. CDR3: CATSDASASGANVLTF. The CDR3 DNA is TGTGCCACCAGTGATGCCAGTGCCTCTGGGGCCAACGTCCTGACTTTC.

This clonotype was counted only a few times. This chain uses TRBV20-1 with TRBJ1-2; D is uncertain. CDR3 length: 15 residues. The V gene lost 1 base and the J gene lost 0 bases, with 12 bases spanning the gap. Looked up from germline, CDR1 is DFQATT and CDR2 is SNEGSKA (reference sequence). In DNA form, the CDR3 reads TGCAGTGCTAGAGCCTTTAACGGACCTAACTATGGCTACACCTTC. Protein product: CSARAFNGPNYGYTF.